This T cell receptor beta chain appears in the sequencing data of a study of T cells in Graves' hyperthyroidism and ophthalmopathy. Study information: Blood from the periphery was taken at initial diagnosis, before any treatment. General study results and limits: Peripheral blood also featured most of the thyroid clonotypes expanded above 0.001.

Diagnoses were established using clinical symptoms, serum thyroxine and TRAb, thyroid ultrasound and orbital computed tomography. Points on this clonotype: Its antigen is not identified.

The CDR3 regions of TCR beta were amplified from RNA transcripts. The HTBI primer set drove a first-round RT-PCR of the TCR CDR3. A single record per CDR3 protein comes from TCRdb applying MiXCR to the multiplex PCR reads. The table includes about 680,000 distinct CDR3 sequences, just over 35% detected once. Deletions cut 5 bases from V and 4 bases from J, with 17 bases between. The CDR3 is made up of 16 amino acids. Germline CDR1 and CDR2: SNHLY and FYNNEI. Sequenced sample: blood. The chain joins TRBV2 to TRBJ2-2; D is undetermined. This receptor was obtained from a woman aged 35 to 49 with Graves' hyperthyroidism. CDR3: CASSYSQDPGTGELFF. Written as DNA, the CDR3 is TGTGCCAGCAGTTACTCGCAGGATCCGGGCACCGGGGAGCTGTTTTTT.